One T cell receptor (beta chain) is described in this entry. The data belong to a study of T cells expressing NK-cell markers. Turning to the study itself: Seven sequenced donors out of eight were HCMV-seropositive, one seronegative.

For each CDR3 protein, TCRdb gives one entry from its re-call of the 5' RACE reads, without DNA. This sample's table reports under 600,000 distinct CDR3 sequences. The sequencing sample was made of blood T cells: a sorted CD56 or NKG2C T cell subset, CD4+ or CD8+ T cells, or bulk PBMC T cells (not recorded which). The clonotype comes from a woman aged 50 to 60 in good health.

The CDR3 is CSATPGQGIGEQFF. The chain carries TRBV20-1 and TRBJ2-1; there is no DNA to check the TCRdb D call of TRBD1. Germline V gives CDR1 DFQATT, CDR2 SNEGSKA (reference sequence). The CDR3 is 14 amino acids.